Included here is one T cell receptor beta chain sequence, with context. The conserved closing phenylalanine or tryptophan is absent in this CDR3, likely reflecting a read error. The V gene lost 5 bases and the J gene lost 3 bases, with 10 bases spanning the gap. The CDR3 sequence is 15 residues long. Germline values: CDR1 KGHDR, CDR2 SFDVKD. Using genomic DNA as the template, TCR beta VDJ and CDR3 profiling was carried out. One entry per CDR3 protein results from TCRdb running MiXCR on the reads. The data show 250,000 to 350,000 distinct CDR3 sequences, about 56% seen once. This record belongs to a study of CD8+CD57+ T cells in acquired aplastic anemia.

The gene calls are TRBV24-1 and TRBJ2-6; D might be TRBD1 or TRBD2, each matching 6 bases. This TCR derives from a human donor with severe aplastic anemia or a healthy control (not recorded which). The sequencing sample was made of sorted CD4+, CD8+, or CD8+CD57+ T cells (not recorded which) from PBMCs. The CDR3 region is CATSGGALGANVLTL. The CDR3 bases are TGTGCCACCAGTGGGGGGGCTCTTGGGGCCAACGTCCTGACTCTC.